A selection of T cell receptor beta chains follows, all from one sample in a study of blood T cell repertoires in COVID-19. Using immunoSEQ multiplex PCR, the repertoire was profiled, and TCRdb retains in-frame clones only, with some absent. The profile covers some 390,000 clones, with more than 70% appearing a single time and about 2.1% taken by the ten largest. Input material: peripheral blood. Source of these receptors: a woman aged 55-70 years with COVID-19, enrolled during active disease. Both conserved end residues are part of each CDR3. Fields, in order: J gene, D gene, V gene, clone size, CDR3 DNA, CDR3 protein. The D gene is left open where the match is weak. Size is omitted from some rows. Given values are once, few, many or a class for expanded clones.

TRBJ1-3,NA,TRBV24-1,NA,TGTGCCACCAGTGAATTTGACAGAATCTCTGGAAACACCATATATTTT,CATSEFDRISGNTIYF
TRBJ1-2,NA,TRBV28,NA,TGTGCCAGCAGTAAATTAAACTATGGCTACACCTTC,CASSKLNYGYTF
TRBJ1-6,NA,TRBV6-5,few,TGTGCCAGCGTATGGACAGTATCGGATTCACCCCTCCACTTT,CASVWTVSDSPLHF
TRBJ1-1,TRBD1,TRBV6-5,NA,TGTGCCAGCACGGACAGGGGGCGTGAAGCTTTCTTT,CASTDRGREAFF
TRBJ2-3,TRBD1,TRBV5-5,once,TGTGCCAGCAGCTTGGCCATGCCCAGGGGGCCCACAGATACGCAGTATTTT,CASSLAMPRGPTDTQYF
TRBJ2-5,TRBD1,TRBV11-2,NA,TGTGCCAGCAGCCGAAGCACCGGGACAGTCCAAGAGACCCAGTACTTC,CASSRSTGTVQETQYF
TRBJ2-5,TRBD1,TRBV24-1,NA,TGTGCCACCAGTGATTTGCTGCGGACAGGGTTGGAGACCCAGTACTTC,CATSDLLRTGLETQYF
TRBJ1-2,NA,TRBV29-1,NA,TGCAGCGTTGGGGACACCAACTATGGCTACACCTTC,CSVGDTNYGYTF
TRBJ2-5,NA,TRBV20-1,NA,TGCAGTGCTAGTATAGGGCAGGGGCAAGAGACCCAGTACTTC,CSASIGQGQETQYF
TRBJ1-5,NA,TRBV19,NA,TGTGCCAGTAGTCTTAGGGACTTCGACCTTAGCAATCAGCCCCAGCATTTT,CASSLRDFDLSNQPQHF
TRBJ1-3,NA,TRBV11-2,NA,TGTGCCAGCAGCTTAGGTACAGGACCGCGCCTTGACACCATATATTTT,CASSLGTGPRLDTIYF
TRBJ2-3,TRBD2,TRBV24-1,NA,TGTGCCACCAGTGACCCCGCTAGCGGGGGGGATACAGATACGCAGTATTTT,CATSDPASGGDTDTQYF
TRBJ2-1,NA,TRBV7-9,NA,TGTGCCAGCAGCTCCGGCTACAATGAGCAGTTCTTC,CASSSGYNEQFF
TRBJ1-2,NA,TRBV5-1,NA,TGCGCCAGCAGCTTGGGCCAGGGAGGGTTTGGCTACACCTTC,CASSLGQGGFGYTF
TRBJ2-3,NA,TRBV5-1,NA,TGCGCCAGCAGCTTCGGTTCTACAGATACGCAGTATTTT,CASSFGSTDTQYF
TRBJ1-6,TRBD1,TRBV6-5,NA,TGTGCCAGCAGTTACCGAAGCACAGGGGATTCACCCCTCCACTTT,CASSYRSTGDSPLHF
TRBJ2-5,TRBD1,TRBV19,NA,TGTGCCAGTAAAGAGGGGACAGTGCAAGAGACCCAGTACTTC,CASKEGTVQETQYF
TRBJ1-5,NA,TRBV10-3,NA,TGTGCCATCAGTGAGTCTCCAGGGAGCAATCAGCCCCAGCATTTT,CAISESPGSNQPQHF
TRBJ1-5,NA,TRBV7-8,NA,TGTGCCAGCCAGTCCGGGACACCTTATAGCAATCAGCCCCAGCATTTT,CASQSGTPYSNQPQHF
TRBJ1-2,TRBD1,TRBV6-5,NA,TGTGCCAGCCGGGCAGGGGGGATCTATGGCTACACCTTC,CASRAGGIYGYTF
TRBJ1-1,NA,TRBV2,NA,TGTGCCAGCAGCGGCAGTGAAGGGGTCACTGAAGCTTTCTTT,CASSGSEGVTEAFF
TRBJ1-4,TRBD1,TRBV6-5,NA,TGTGCCAGCAGTAGACAGGGGTTAGATGAAAAACTGTTTTTT,CASSRQGLDEKLFF
TRBJ2-5,NA,TRBV7-2,NA,TGTGCCAGCAGCCTTATCAGTCAAGAGACCCAGTACTTC,CASSLISQETQYF
TRBJ2-3,TRBD1,TRBV28,NA,TGTGCCAGCAGTTTATCTGGGACAGGGGGCACAGATACGCAGTATTTT,CASSLSGTGGTDTQYF
TRBJ2-2,TRBD2,TRBV5-4,NA,TGTGCCAGCAGCTTGGTCGGGACCGGGGGGGCCTCCGGGGAGCTGTTTTTT,CASSLVGTGGASGELFF
TRBJ1-1,TRBD1,TRBV7-9,NA,TGTGCCAGCAGCGCAAGACAGGGGACTAATACTGAAGCTTTCTTT,CASSARQGTNTEAFF
TRBJ1-2,NA,TRBV27,once,TGTGCCAGCAGTCGGGGGAACTATGGCTACACCTTC,CASSRGNYGYTF
TRBJ2-7,TRBD2,TRBV19,NA,TGTGCCTCCGGACTAGGAGGGATTTACGAGCAGTACTTC,CASGLGGIYEQYF
TRBJ1-6,NA,TRBV10-3,NA,TGTGCCATCAGTGAGGGAGGCTCCTATAATTCACCCCTCCACTTT,CAISEGGSYNSPLHF
TRBJ1-1,NA,TRBV21-1,NA,TGTGCCAGCAGCTTCCGGACAGGGACCAACACTGAAGCTTTCTTT,CASSFRTGTNTEAFF
TRBJ1-3,NA,TRBV19,once,TGTGCCAGTAGTCAACAGGGAAGCGGTGGAAACACCATATATTTT,CASSQQGSGGNTIYF
TRBJ1-2,NA,TRBV7-2,once,TGTGCCAGCAGCTTAGATCTCCGGGGAGGCTATGGCTACACCTTC,CASSLDLRGGYGYTF
TRBJ2-5,NA,TRBV18,NA,TGTGCCAGCTCACCACCCCCCTCCCAAGAGACCCAGTACTTC,CASSPPPSQETQYF
TRBJ1-5,NA,TRBV24-1,NA,TGTGCCACCAGTGATTTCCGGACAGATAATAGCAATCAGCCCCAGCATTTT,CATSDFRTDNSNQPQHF
TRBJ1-5,NA,TRBV19,NA,TGTGCCAGTAGTATAGATTACCGAGGCTTTAATCAGCCCCAGCATTTT,CASSIDYRGFNQPQHF
TRBJ2-1,TRBD2,TRBV19,NA,TGTGCCAGTTGGGGAGGGTACAGCAATGAGCAGTTCTTC,CASWGGYSNEQFF
TRBJ1-3,TRBD1,TRBV6-5,few,TGTGCCAGTAAGACAGGGGTAGGAAACACCATATATTTT,CASKTGVGNTIYF
TRBJ2-3,NA,TRBV7-3,NA,TGTGCCAGCAGCCCCCGGCTTGAGGGCACGCAGTATTTT,CASSPRLEGTQYF
TRBJ1-1,NA,TRBV18,NA,TGTGCCAGCTCACCGACAGGACAGCGGGGTACTGAAGCTTTCTTT,CASSPTGQRGTEAFF
TRBJ2-7,NA,TRBV11-2,NA,TGTGCCAGCAGCTTAGGACGACAGTCAGGTTCCTACGAGCAGTACTTC,CASSLGRQSGSYEQYF
TRBJ1-3,NA,TRBV7-3,NA,TGTGCCAGCAGCCCCCGAGAGGGGGCTGGAAACACCATATATTTT,CASSPREGAGNTIYF
TRBJ1-1,NA,TRBV13,NA,TGTGCCAGCAGCCACGGGGAGGCGCCTGAAGCTTTCTTT,CASSHGEAPEAFF
TRBJ2-5,NA,TRBV11-2,NA,TGTGCCAGCAGCTTAGATATGGGACAACGCACCCAGTACTTC,CASSLDMGQRTQYF
TRBJ2-1,TRBD2,TRBV5-1,NA,TGCGCCAGCAGCTTGACTAGCGGGGGGCCCAATGAGCAGTTCTTC,CASSLTSGGPNEQFF
TRBJ1-6,TRBD1,TRBV28,NA,TGTGCCAGCAGTCTAACAAACACAGGGGGCCGCAATTCACCCCTCCACTTT,CASSLTNTGGRNSPLHF
TRBJ1-2,NA,TRBV28,NA,TGTGCCAGCAGTTTTACAGGGACCTATGGCTACACCTTC,CASSFTGTYGYTF